Listed here are 23 T cell receptor beta chains from one sample, sequenced in a study of beta chain features in type 1 diabetes. The isolated RNA, all of it, was reverse transcribed, so expressed TCRB transcripts were what got sequenced. Profiling relied on immunoSEQ multiplex PCR, and the TCRdb table lists in-frame clones only, not all of them. Among 350,000 to 400,000 clones listed, more than 13% were seen once. Specimen: naive CD4+ T cells from blood. Receptors were obtained from a woman in her late teens or twenties in good health.

The chain is built from TRBV18 and TRBJ1-5; tentatively, D is TRBD1 (5 bases). The germline gives CDR1 KGHSH, CDR2 LQKENI. The CDR3 is 15 residues long. V lost 0 bases and J lost 0, with 6 bases in between. CDR3 DNA sequence: TGTGCCAGCTCACCACCGGGGGGTAGCAATCAGCCCCAGCATTTT. Translating gives CASSPPGGSNQPQHF.

This clone has only a few counts. V and J are TRBV5-1 and TRBJ1-3; D is unresolved. This CDR3 comprises 16 residues. Germline V CDR1 and CDR2: SGHRS, YFSETQ. The ends were cut back, 0 bases at V and 0 bases at J, with 10 bases in the middle. CDR3 loop: CASSLESAGSGNTIYF. CDR3 DNA sequence: TGCGCCAGCAGCTTGGAGTCTGCAGGCTCTGGAAACACCATATATTTT.

A few counts support this clone. The chain carries TRBV7-3 and TRBJ1-5; no clear D. V lost 5 bases and J 1 base, leaving 6 bases between the germline ends. This CDR3 spans 13 amino acids. Germline CDR1 and CDR2: SGHTA and FQGTGA. The CDR3 loop reads CASSVQSNQPQHF. Written as DNA, the CDR3 is TGTGCCAGCAGCGTACAGAGCAATCAGCCCCAGCATTTT.

The V gene is TRBV13, the J gene TRBJ2-3; 9 bases match TRBD2. Germline lookup yields CDR1 PRHDT and CDR2 FYEKMQ (reference sequence). The CDR3 spans 13 residues. Trimming cost V 4 bases and J 8 bases; bases outside gene matches: 4. CDR3 nucleotide sequence: TGTGCCAGCAGCTCCCGACTAGCGGTTACGCAGTATTTT. This translates into CASSSRLAVTQYF.

The sample holds a few counts of this clone. The chain recombines TRBV6-5 with TRBJ1-2; the match to TRBD1 covers 9 bases. CDR3 length: 15 amino acids. The V gene's germline CDR1 is MNHEY and CDR2 SVGAGI. J lost 2 bases, V lost 2 bases, and 3 bases had no gene match. The CDR3 loop is CASSYGGQGNYGYTF. The CDR3 DNA reads TGTGCCAGCAGTTACGGGGGACAGGGCAACTATGGCTACACCTTC.

The table lists this clone with a few counts. V is TRBV6-5 and J is TRBJ1-1, with 8 bases lining up with TRBD1. The CDR3 has 14 amino acids. In germline, CDR1 is MNHEY, CDR2 SVGAGI. The V segment lost 5 bases and the J segment 5 bases; nucleotides outside the gene matches: 7. CDR3: CASSHDRGGTEAFF. The CDR3 DNA follows: TGTGCCAGCAGTCACGACAGGGGCGGTACTGAAGCTTTCTTT.

In regard to this clone: Other DNA sequences in this sample translate to the same CDR3. The V gene is TRBV30, the J gene TRBJ2-1; 7 bases are a match to TRBD2. There are 14 residues in the CDR3. Trimming at V came to 4 bases and at J to 0 bases, leaving 3 bases not matched to a gene. Germline CDR1 is GTSNPN and CDR2 is SVGIG (reference sequence). The CDR3 protein is CAWTSGYSYNEQFF. The CDR3 nucleotides read TGTGCCTGGACTAGCGGATACTCCTACAATGAGCAGTTCTTC.

This clone was detected only a few times. The chain combines TRBV6-1 with TRBJ1-2; D is perhaps TRBD1 (6 bases). Germline CDR1 is MNHNS and CDR2 is SASEGT. The CDR3 has 12 amino acids. Trimming removed 7 bases from V and 7 bases from J, with 13 bases in between. The CDR3 DNA is TGTGCCAGCAACAGGGTTCGATTTGGCTACACCTTC. Protein sequence: CASNRVRFGYTF.

CDR3 nucleotide sequence: TGTGCCAGCAGTTTAAGCGGGCCGGGGGAGGCCCAGTACTTC. This encodes CASSLSGPGEAQYF. The chain recombines TRBV28 with TRBJ2-5; D perhaps matches TRBD2 (6 bases). V gave up 2 bases and J gave up 9 bases, with 16 bases separating them. The CDR3 runs to 14 residues. Germline V CDR1 and CDR2: MDHEN, SYDVKM. Complete variable domain (other parts from reference TRBV28 and TRBJ2-5): DVKVTQSSRYLVKRTGEKVFLECVQDMDHENMFWYRQDPGLGLRLIYFSYDVKMKEKGDIPEGYSVSREKKERFSLILESASTNQTSMYLCASSLSGPGEAQYFGPGTRLLVL.

This clone was counted only a few times. V and J are TRBV2 and TRBJ2-2; D is uncertain. This CDR3 is built from 14 residues. Germline V gene lookup returns CDR1 SNHLY and CDR2 FYNNEI. V was clipped by 6 bases and J by 6 bases, with 14 bases between them. CDR3 nucleotide sequence: TGTGCCAGCAGCGACGACTCCCTCCCCGGGGAGCTGTTTTTT. Its translation is CASSDDSLPGELFF.

This clone came up a few times. This CDR3 is CASSERQGWDQPQHF. The CDR3 coding sequence is TGTGCCAGCAGTGAACGACAGGGCTGGGATCAGCCCCAGCATTTT. The chain has TRBV25-1 and TRBJ1-5; 7 positions agree with TRBD1. J lost 5 bases, V lost 2 bases, and 6 bases had no gene match. Germline CDR1 is MGHDK and CDR2 is SYGVNS. This CDR3 region has 15 residues.

J is TRBJ2-1 and V is TRBV5-4; the match to TRBD2 covers 7 bases. The V and J ends lost 4 bases and 7 bases, in that order; junction bases with no gene match: 5. CDR1 SGHNT and CDR2 YYREEE come from the germline V gene (reference sequence). This CDR3 has 13 residues. DNA of the CDR3: TGTGCCAGCAGCCGGGACTACTGGAATGAGCAGTTCTTC. Translated: CASSRDYWNEQFF.

This sequence joins TRBV14 and TRBJ2-1, with D possibly TRBD2 on 5 matching bases. Germline CDR1 is SGHDN and CDR2 is FVKESK. V lost 2 bases and J 14 bases, leaving 10 bases between the germline ends. The CDR3 loop spans 11 amino acids. In nucleotides, the CDR3 is TGTGCCAGCAGCCAAAGTGTGAGGGAGTTCTTC. Protein: CASSQSVREFF.

This clone has a handful of counts. This chain connects TRBV7-2 to TRBJ2-1; a weak D match, TRBD2 (5 bases). The V end lost 1 base, the J end lost 4 bases, and 8 bases lay between the germline ends. CDR3 length: 14 residues. CDR1 and CDR2 from the germline V gene are SGHTA and FQGNSA. The CDR3 bases are TGTGCCAGCAGCTTAGGACTAACTTACAATGAGCAGTTCTTC. Its protein is CASSLGLTYNEQFF.

This clone was recorded a few times. The chain links TRBV5-1 to TRBJ1-2, with 10 bases fitting TRBD1. Germline V lookup: CDR1 SGHRS, CDR2 YFSETQ. The CDR3 runs to 14 residues. The J segment lost 7 bases and the V segment lost 0 bases, leaving 3 bases of the junction unmatched. CDR3 DNA sequence: TGCGCCAGCAGCTTGGACGGGACAGGGGTTGGCTACACCTTC. Translating it yields CASSLDGTGVGYTF.

In DNA, the CDR3 is TGTGCCAGCAGTTACTCCGGGTACTACTACGAGCAGTACTTC. It yields the protein CASSYSGYYYEQYF. The chain has TRBV6-5 and TRBJ2-5, with no clear D. The tail of the sequence fits TRBJ2-7 better, so the J call may be wrong. This CDR3 region has 14 residues. Germline V gene lookup returns CDR1 MNHEY and CDR2 SVGAGI.

This clone has only a few counts. V is TRBV28 and J is TRBJ2-3, with 8 bases lining up with TRBD2. After removal of 7 bases from V and 4 bases from J, the junction contained 13 bases not matched to a gene. The germline gives CDR1 MDHEN, CDR2 SYDVKM. The CDR3 spans 16 residues. CDR3: CASIAGLGYLSDTQYF. The DNA for the CDR3 is TGTGCCAGCATAGCGGGATTGGGCTATTTGTCAGATACGCAGTATTTT.

The V call is TRBV30, the J call TRBJ2-1; 12 positions agree with TRBD2. The germline gives CDR1 GTSNPN, CDR2 SVGIG (reference sequence). Trimming removed 5 bases from V and 4 bases from J; junction bases left unmatched: 3. This CDR3 spans 14 amino acids. The CDR3 DNA is TGTGCCTGGGGACTAGCGGGAATATACAATGAGCAGTTCTTC. It specifies CAWGLAGIYNEQFF.

The chain joins TRBV19 to TRBJ2-3, with TRBD1 matching over 8 bases. CDR1 is LNHDA, CDR2 SQIVND, per germline (reference sequence). V lost 6 bases to trimming and J lost 6 bases; unmatched junction nucleotides: 8. The CDR3 totals 14 residues. The CDR3 nucleotides read TGTGCCAGTAGCCAGGGGGCCAGTGAGGATACGCAGTATTTT. Translating gives CASSQGASEDTQYF.

In its sample, this clone was seen a few times. V and J are TRBV5-6 and TRBJ1-5, with D perhaps TRBD1 (6 bases). CDR3 length: 16 residues. Germline loops: CDR1 SGHDT, CDR2 YYEEEE. Trimming left V 2 bases short and J 1 base short, with 13 bases between. CDR3 in amino acids: CASSFGGLRSNQPQHF. CDR3 coding DNA: TGTGCCAGCAGCTTCGGGGGGCTACGGAGCAATCAGCCCCAGCATTTT.

V usage is TRBV5-1 and J usage is TRBJ2-7; the match to TRBD2 covers 12 bases. V shed 1 base and J 4 bases; nucleotides not matched to a gene: 0. Germline CDR1 SGHRS, CDR2 YFSETQ. The CDR3 extends over 14 amino acids. The CDR3 here is CASSLTSGRYEQYF. The CDR3 DNA reads TGCGCCAGCAGCTTGACTAGCGGGAGGTACGAGCAGTACTTC.

This chain uses TRBV10-3 with TRBJ2-1; D not certain. Germline V lookup: CDR1 ENHRY, CDR2 SYGVKD. There are 12 residues in the CDR3. With 4 bases removed from V and 7 bases from J, the gap between germline ends came to 8 bases. The CDR3 sequence: CAISGTMNEQFF. DNA for the CDR3: TGTGCCATCAGTGGAACAATGAATGAGCAGTTCTTC.

This clone has a handful of counts. The chain combines TRBV20-1 with TRBJ1-1; D is possibly TRBD1 (6 bases). This CDR3 comprises 11 residues. Looked up from germline, CDR1 is DFQATT and CDR2 is SNEGSKA (reference sequence). Trimming cost V 7 bases and J 7 bases, with 13 bases left between them. The CDR3, as DNA: TGCAGTGGGGACACCCAGTATGAAGCTTTCTTT. This translates into CSGDTQYEAFF.